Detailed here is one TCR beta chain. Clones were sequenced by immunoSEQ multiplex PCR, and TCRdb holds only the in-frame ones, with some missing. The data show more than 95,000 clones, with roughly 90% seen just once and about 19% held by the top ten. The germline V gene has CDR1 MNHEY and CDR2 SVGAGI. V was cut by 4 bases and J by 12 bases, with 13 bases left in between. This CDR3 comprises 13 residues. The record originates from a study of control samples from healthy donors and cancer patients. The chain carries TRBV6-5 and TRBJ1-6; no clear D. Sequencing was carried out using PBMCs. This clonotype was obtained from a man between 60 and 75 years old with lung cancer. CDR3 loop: CASSSVEDLPLHF. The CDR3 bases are TGTGCCAGCAGTTCAGTAGAAGATTTACCCCTCCACTTT.